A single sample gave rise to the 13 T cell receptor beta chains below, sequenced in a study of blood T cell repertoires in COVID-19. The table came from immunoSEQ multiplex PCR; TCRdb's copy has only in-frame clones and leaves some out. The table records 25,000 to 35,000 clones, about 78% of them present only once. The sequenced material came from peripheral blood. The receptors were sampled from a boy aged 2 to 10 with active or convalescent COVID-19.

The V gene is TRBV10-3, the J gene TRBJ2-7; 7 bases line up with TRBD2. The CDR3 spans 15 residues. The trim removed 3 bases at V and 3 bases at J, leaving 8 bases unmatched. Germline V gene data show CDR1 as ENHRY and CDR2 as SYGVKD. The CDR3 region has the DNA TGTGCCATCAGTGACCATCTAGCGGTACTCTACGAGCAGTACTTC. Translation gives CAISDHLAVLYEQYF.

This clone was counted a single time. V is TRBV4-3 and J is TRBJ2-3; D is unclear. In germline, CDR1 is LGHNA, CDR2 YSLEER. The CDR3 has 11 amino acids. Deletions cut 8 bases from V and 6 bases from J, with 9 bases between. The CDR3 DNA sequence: TGCGCCAGCGCCGAGAGGGATACGCAGTATTTT. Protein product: CASAERDTQYF.

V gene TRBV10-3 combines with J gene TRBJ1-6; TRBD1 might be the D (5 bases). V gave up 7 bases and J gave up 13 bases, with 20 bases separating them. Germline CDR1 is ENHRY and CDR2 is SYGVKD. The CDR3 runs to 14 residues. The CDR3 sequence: CAITEDIPSRPLHF. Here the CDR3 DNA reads TGTGCCATCACCGAGGACATCCCCTCTCGGCCCCTCCACTTT.

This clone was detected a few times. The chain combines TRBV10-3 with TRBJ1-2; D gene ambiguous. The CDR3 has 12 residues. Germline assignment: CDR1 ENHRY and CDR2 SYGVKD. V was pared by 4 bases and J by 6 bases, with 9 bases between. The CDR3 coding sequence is TGTGCCATCAGTGGAGGAGGGAATGGCTACACCTTC. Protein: CAISGGGNGYTF.

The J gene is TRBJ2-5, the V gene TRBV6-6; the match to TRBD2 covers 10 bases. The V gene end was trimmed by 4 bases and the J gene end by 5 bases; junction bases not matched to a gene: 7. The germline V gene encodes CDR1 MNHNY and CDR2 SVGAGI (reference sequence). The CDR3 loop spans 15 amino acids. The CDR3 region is CASSSSAGGRETQYF. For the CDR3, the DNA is TGTGCCAGCAGTTCCTCAGCGGGGGGGCGGGAGACCCAGTACTTC.

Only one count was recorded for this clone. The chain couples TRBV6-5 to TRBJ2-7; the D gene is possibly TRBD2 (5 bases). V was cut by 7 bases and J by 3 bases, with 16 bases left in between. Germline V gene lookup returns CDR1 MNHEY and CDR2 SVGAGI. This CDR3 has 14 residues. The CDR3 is CASTRGLILYEQYF. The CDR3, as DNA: TGTGCCAGCACCAGAGGACTCATCCTCTACGAGCAGTACTTC.

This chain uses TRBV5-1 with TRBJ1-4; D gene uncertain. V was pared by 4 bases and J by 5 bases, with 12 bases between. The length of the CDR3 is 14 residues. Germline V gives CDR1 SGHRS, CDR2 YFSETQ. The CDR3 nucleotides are TGCGCCAGCAGCCCCTGGGGAGCAAATGAAAAACTGTTTTTT. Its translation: CASSPWGANEKLFF.

Here the CDR3 DNA reads TGTGCCAGCAGTTACGGCGGGAGCACCGGGGAGCTGTTTTTT. This sequence encodes CASSYGGSTGELFF. The chain carries TRBV6-5 and TRBJ2-2; 7 positions agree with TRBD2. Trimming cost V 2 bases and J 4 bases; bases outside gene matches: 1. CDR3 length: 14 residues. Germline V gene lookup returns CDR1 MNHEY and CDR2 SVGAGI.

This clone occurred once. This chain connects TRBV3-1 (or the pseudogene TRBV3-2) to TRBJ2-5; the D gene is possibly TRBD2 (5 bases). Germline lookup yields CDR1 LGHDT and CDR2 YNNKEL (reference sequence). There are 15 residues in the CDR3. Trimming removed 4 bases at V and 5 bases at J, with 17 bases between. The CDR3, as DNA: TGTGCCAGCAGCCGCCGGGGAGCCTCCCGGGAGACCCAGTACTTC. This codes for CASSRRGASRETQYF.

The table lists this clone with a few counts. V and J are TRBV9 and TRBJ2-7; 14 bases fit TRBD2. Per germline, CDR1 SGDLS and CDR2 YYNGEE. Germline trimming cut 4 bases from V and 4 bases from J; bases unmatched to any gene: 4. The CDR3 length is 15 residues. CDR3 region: CASSTGLAGVYEQYF. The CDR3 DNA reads TGTGCCAGCAGCACGGGACTAGCGGGAGTTTACGAGCAGTACTTC.

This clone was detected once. CDR3 amino acids: CASSIYRGHGTEAFF. Written as DNA, the CDR3 is TGTGCCAGCAGCATTTACAGGGGGCATGGCACTGAAGCTTTCTTT. The V call is TRBV11-2, the J call TRBJ1-1; 9 bases align to TRBD1. Germline CDR1 is SGHAT and CDR2 is FQNNGV. CDR3 size: 15 residues. Trimming removed 5 bases from V and 4 bases from J; junction bases left unmatched: 8.

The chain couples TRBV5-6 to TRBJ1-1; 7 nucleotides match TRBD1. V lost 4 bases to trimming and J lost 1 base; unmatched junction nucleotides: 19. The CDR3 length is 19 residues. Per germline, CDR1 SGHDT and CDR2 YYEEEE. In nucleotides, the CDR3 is TGTGCCAGCAGCCGACGATTAGGACCCCTCGGGACAGCGAACACTGAAGCTTTCTTT. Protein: CASSRRLGPLGTANTEAFF.

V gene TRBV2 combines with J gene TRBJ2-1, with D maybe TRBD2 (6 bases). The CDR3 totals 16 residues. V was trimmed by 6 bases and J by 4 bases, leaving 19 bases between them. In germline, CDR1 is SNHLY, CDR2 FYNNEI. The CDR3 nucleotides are TGTGCCAGCAGCGACGGGACTTCTCACCCGTACAATGAGCAGTTCTTC. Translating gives CASSDGTSHPYNEQFF.